This TCR beta chain originates from a study of blood T cell repertoires in COVID-19. Overall study context: The origin of the acute and convalescent COVID-19 samples was the United States, Italy and Spain. The cDNA or gDNA used as material had been derived from T cells, B-cell-depleted T cells, or PBMCs.

CDR3 length: 14 residues. V lost 6 bases to trimming and J lost 7 bases, with 16 bases between them. Per germline, CDR1 SGHRS and CDR2 YFSETQ. Only one count was recorded for this clone. Profiled with immunoSEQ multiplex PCR; TCRdb holds only in-frame clones, not every one. The profile shows 350,000 to 550,000 clones, more than 85% of them singletons. The chain combines TRBV5-1 with TRBJ2-2; D is undetermined. The origin of this receptor is a woman aged 25 to 39 with acute or convalescent COVID-19. Sequencing input: peripheral blood. The CDR3 sequence: CASNSPAGSGELFF. In DNA, the CDR3 is TGCGCCAGCAACTCACCCGCAGGTAGCGGGGAGCTGTTTTTT.